This T cell receptor (beta chain) originates from a study of CD8 T cells in Susac syndrome. From blood CD8+ and CD4+ T cells, the TCR beta chain was sequenced. RNA, at about 0.45 to 1 ug, was reverse transcribed with random hexamers. The CDR3 of TCR beta was amplified by immunoSEQ multiplex PCR across 54 Vbeta and 13 Jbeta. In TCRdb, the immunoSEQ multiplex PCR reads were re-called with MiXCR into one record per CDR3 protein. The data contain nearly 200,000 distinct CDR3 sequences, about 96% of them singletons. The material sequenced was CD4+ T cells from PBMCs. This clonotype was sampled from a human donor with multiple sclerosis.

CDR3 sequence reads: CSVAGQVYTF. The CDR3 bases are TGCAGCGTTGCGGGGCAGGTCTACACCTTC. This chain connects TRBV29-1 to TRBJ1-2; tentatively, D is TRBD1 (5 bases). Germline CDR1 is SQVTM and CDR2 is ANQGSEA. The CDR3 has 10 residues. V gave up 4 bases and J gave up 10 bases, with 10 bases separating them.